The 18 T cell receptor beta chains listed next were all sequenced from one sample in a study of blood T cell repertoires in COVID-19. TCRdb keeps only in-frame clones here, not all; method: immunoSEQ multiplex PCR. The table lists roughly 120,000 clones, around four fifths of them singletons. Sequenced material: peripheral blood. The receptors here all came from a human donor in a cohort sampled during active COVID-19.

The rearrangement joins TRBV19 to TRBJ2-1, with D unclear. From germline, CDR1 is LNHDA and CDR2 SQIVND (reference sequence). V lost 5 bases to trimming and J lost 4 bases, with 15 bases between them. The CDR3 extends over 15 amino acids. This CDR3 reads CASSATPLGYNEQFF. The CDR3 nucleotides read TGTGCCAGTAGTGCGACTCCTCTAGGTTACAATGAGCAGTTCTTC.

The V and J genes are TRBV5-4 and TRBJ2-1; the match to TRBD1 covers 10 bases. This CDR3 region has 15 residues. Germline values: CDR1 SGHNT, CDR2 YYREEE (reference sequence). The V segment lost 0 bases and the J segment 3 bases; nucleotides outside the gene matches: 0. The CDR3 loop reads CASSLGDRGYNEQFF. Written as DNA, the CDR3 is TGTGCCAGCAGCTTGGGGGACAGGGGCTACAATGAGCAGTTCTTC.

The chain has TRBV4-1 and TRBJ2-2; TRBD2 matches 7 bases. The CDR3 runs 14 residues. Germline V gene data show CDR1 as MGHRA and CDR2 as YSYEKL. With V trimmed by 7 bases and J by 1 base, 3 bases remained unmatched. CDR3 protein: CASTWGGNTGELFF. Here the CDR3 DNA reads TGCGCCAGCACTTGGGGGGGGAACACCGGGGAGCTGTTTTTT.

This chain joins TRBV4-2 and TRBJ1-4; D ambiguous. Germline-derived CDR1 and CDR2 are LGHNA and YNFKEQ. V lost 4 bases and J lost 0, with 12 bases in between. CDR3 size: 16 residues. Here the CDR3 DNA reads TGTGCCAGCAGCCCCGGCGGGAAGACAACTAATGAAAAACTGTTTTTT. As protein: CASSPGGKTTNEKLFF.

This chain connects TRBV7-2 to TRBJ1-2, with D possibly TRBD1 on 6 matching bases. CDR3 length: 14 amino acids. Germline CDR1 is SGHTA and CDR2 is FQGNSA. With 5 bases removed from V and 4 bases from J, the gap between germline ends came to 14 bases. CDR3 loop: CASSRGGGLYGYTF. The CDR3 nucleotides read TGTGCCAGCAGCCGCGGGGGGGGGCTCTATGGCTACACCTTC.

This rearrangement joins TRBV18 to TRBJ1-1; D gene ambiguous. This CDR3 comprises 18 residues. Germline CDR1 is KGHSH and CDR2 is LQKENI. V lost 1 base, J lost 6 bases, and 24 bases lay in between. As DNA, the CDR3 is TGTGCCAGCTCACCACGGAACTCGCTGGAGGGCACCTTTGCTGAAGCTTTCTTT. This encodes CASSPRNSLEGTFAEAFF.

The V and J genes are TRBV18 and TRBJ2-1, with D tentatively TRBD2 (6 bases). This CDR3 has 13 residues. The V end lost 8 bases, the J end lost 8 bases, and 16 bases lay between the germline ends. The germline V gene encodes CDR1 KGHSH and CDR2 LQKENI. The CDR3 nucleotides read TGTGCCAGCACCCTGACTAGATTTGATGAGCAGTTCTTC. It codes for CASTLTRFDEQFF.

The chain links TRBV5-1 to TRBJ2-7; D might be TRBD2 (7 bases). CDR1 is SGHRS and CDR2 is YFSETQ in the germline V gene. The CDR3 extends over 15 amino acids. Between the trimmed V and J ends, which lost 3 bases and 3 bases, there was a span of 16 bases. CDR3 loop: CASSWGPSGNYEQYF. The CDR3 DNA follows: TGCGCCAGCAGCTGGGGGCCTAGCGGTAACTACGAGCAGTACTTC.

The V and J genes are TRBV5-1 and TRBJ1-1; D is perhaps TRBD1 (5 bases). V lost 4 bases, J lost 6 bases, and 19 bases lay in between. This CDR3 is 15 amino acids long. Germline V CDR1 and CDR2: SGHRS, YFSETQ. DNA for the CDR3: TGCGCCAGCAGCCCGGGTGGGGCTCCTTCAGCTGAAGCTTTCTTT. Its translation: CASSPGGAPSAEAFF.

Notes on this clone: Distinct nucleotide sequences in the sample also encode this CDR3. The V and J genes are TRBV28 and TRBJ1-1; 8 nucleotides agree with TRBD1. Germline-derived CDR1 and CDR2 are MDHEN and SYDVKM. V dropped 5 bases and J dropped 4; count of bases not matched to a gene: 0. The CDR3 covers 12 residues. The CDR3 nucleotides read TGTGCCAGCAGTACAGGGGGCACTGAAGCTTTCTTT. Translated: CASSTGGTEAFF.

The sample holds one count of this clone. The genes are TRBV12-3 or TRBV12-4 and TRBJ2-7; D uncertain. V was pared by 3 bases and J by 4 bases, with 10 bases between. The CDR3 totals 13 residues. CDR3 protein: CASSFEPKYEQYF. The CDR3 coding sequence is TGTGCCAGCAGTTTTGAGCCTAAATACGAGCAGTACTTC.

The CDR3 spells CASSLGGAGGYNEQFF. CDR3 sequence (DNA): TGTGCCAGCAGCTTAGGAGGAGCGGGGGGCTACAATGAGCAGTTCTTC. The chain carries TRBV7-9 and TRBJ2-1; TRBD2 matches 9 bases. The CDR3 consists of 16 residues. The J segment lost 3 bases and the V segment lost 1 base, leaving 4 bases of the junction unmatched. CDR1 SEHNR and CDR2 FQNEAQ come from the germline V gene (reference sequence).

The chain has TRBV3-1 (or the pseudogene TRBV3-2) and TRBJ2-5, with no clear D. V was shortened by 4 bases and J by 7 bases, with 16 bases between the two germline ends. The germline V gene encodes CDR1 LGHDT and CDR2 YNNKEL (reference sequence). CDR3 length: 14 amino acids. CDR3 sequence: CASSPPMGPGTQYF. The CDR3 DNA reads as TGTGCCAGCAGCCCCCCTATGGGCCCAGGGACCCAGTACTTC.

The genes are TRBV19 and TRBJ2-7; D remains unclear. V lost 3 bases and J 2 bases, leaving 8 bases between the germline ends. The CDR3 is 13 amino acids. Germline V gene data show CDR1 as LNHDA and CDR2 as SQIVND (reference sequence). The CDR3 here is CASSMTATYEQYF. The CDR3 DNA reads as TGTGCCAGTAGTATGACTGCGACCTACGAGCAGTACTTC. The full variable domain, with the rest looked up from reference TRBV19 and TRBJ2-7, is DGGITQSPKYLFRKEGQNVTLSCEQNLNHDAMYWYRQDPGQGLRLIYYSQIVNDFQKGDIAEGYSVSREKKESFPLTVTSAQKNPTAFYLCASSMTATYEQYFGPGTRLTVT.

The V and J genes are TRBV9 and TRBJ2-3, with 11 bases that match TRBD2. Trimming cost V 2 bases and J 6 bases; bases outside gene matches: 5. CDR3 length: 15 amino acids. CDR1 is SGDLS and CDR2 is YYNGEE in the germline V gene. Here the CDR3 reads CASSVSGGAVDTQYF. The CDR3 coding sequence is TGTGCCAGCAGCGTTAGCGGGGGGGCCGTCGATACGCAGTATTTT.

This sequence joins TRBV6-2 or TRBV6-3 and TRBJ2-7; 7 nucleotides line up with TRBD1. V shed 5 bases, J shed 2 bases, and the junction held 6 bases outside the gene matches. The CDR3 spans 14 residues. Germline values: CDR1 MNHEY, CDR2 SVGEGT. For the CDR3, the DNA is TGTGCCAGCAGTCTGACAGGGCCAGCCTACGAGCAGTACTTC. This encodes CASSLTGPAYEQYF.

The chain employs TRBV3-1 (or the pseudogene TRBV3-2) and TRBJ1-5, with D unresolved. From germline, CDR1 is LGHDT and CDR2 YNNKEL (reference sequence). This CDR3 region has 15 residues. Between the trimmed V and J ends, which lost 0 bases and 3 bases, there was a span of 9 bases. CDR3 nucleotides: TGTGCCAGCAGCCAAGATTCACAGTCCAATCAGCCCCAGCATTTT. Protein: CASSQDSQSNQPQHF.

The chain is built from TRBV4-1 and TRBJ1-4; D is undetermined. The V end lost 6 bases, the J end lost 5 bases, and 16 bases lay between the germline ends. The CDR3 has 15 amino acids. CDR1 and CDR2 (germline): MGHRA, YSYEKL. The CDR3 spells CASRQLGGKNEKLFF. The CDR3 nucleotides read TGCGCCAGCAGACAACTGGGAGGCAAAAATGAAAAACTGTTTTTT.